A single sample gave rise to the 23 T cell receptor beta chains below, sequenced in a study of blood T cell repertoires in COVID-19. Libraries were prepared by immunoSEQ multiplex PCR; TCRdb keeps only in-frame clonotypes and omits some of them. Found here are around 250,000 clones, about 82% of them singletons; the top ten hold roughly 12%. The sample was peripheral blood. All receptors come from an elderly man with acute or convalescent COVID-19.

V and J are TRBV19 and TRBJ2-1; TRBD2 matches at 10 bases. Germline CDR1 and CDR2: LNHDA and SQIVND (reference sequence). This CDR3 contains 17 residues. J was trimmed by 0 bases and V by 7 bases; bases with no gene match: 9. CDR3: CASTRTSGTFSYNEQFF. Here the CDR3 DNA reads TGTGCCAGTACCCGGACTAGCGGTACTTTCTCCTACAATGAGCAGTTCTTC.

The rearrangement uses TRBV28 and TRBJ2-6; perhaps TRBD2 as D (6 bases). V was trimmed by 7 bases and J by 4 bases, leaving 20 bases between them. CDR1 is MDHEN, CDR2 SYDVKM, per germline. The CDR3 contains 17 residues. The CDR3 here is CASIGEVPLVGANVLTF. CDR3 in DNA: TGTGCCAGCATTGGGGAGGTCCCTTTGGTAGGGGCCAACGTCCTGACTTTC.

V usage is TRBV27 and J usage is TRBJ1-2; D may be TRBD1 (5 bases). This CDR3 is 16 amino acids long. The V gene's germline CDR1 is MNHEY and CDR2 SMNVEV (reference sequence). The V end was cut by 2 bases, the J end by 4 bases, with 17 bases between. The chain's CDR3 is CASSLKRGGTVYGYTF. DNA for the CDR3: TGTGCCAGCAGTTTAAAACGGGGGGGGACGGTCTATGGCTACACCTTC.

V usage is TRBV6-1 and J usage is TRBJ1-5; 7 nucleotides match TRBD1. Germline V gene data show CDR1 as MNHNS and CDR2 as SASEGT. The length of the CDR3 is 14 residues. Trimming at V came to 0 bases and at J to 9 bases, leaving 5 bases not matched to a gene. CDR3 loop: CASSEAAQGPPQHF. CDR3 sequence (DNA): TGTGCCAGCAGTGAAGCGGCACAGGGGCCGCCCCAGCATTTT.

This chain joins TRBV4-3 and TRBJ2-3, with 8 bases matching TRBD2. This CDR3 is built from 17 residues. Germline V gene lookup returns CDR1 LGHNA and CDR2 YSLEER. J gave up 0 bases and V 1 base, and 6 bases lay outside the gene matches. CDR3 in DNA: TGCGCCAGCAGCCAAGGCTTAGCGGGGACTAGCACAGATACGCAGTATTTT. It translates to CASSQGLAGTSTDTQYF.

The chain employs TRBV29-1 and TRBJ1-5, with D possibly matching TRBD1 (5 bases). Trimming removed 5 bases at V and 5 bases at J, with 13 bases between. Germline-derived CDR1 and CDR2 are SQVTM and ANQGSEA. This CDR3 contains 13 residues. In DNA form, the CDR3 reads TGCAGCGTTCGTCAGGGATCTGATCAGCCCCAGCATTTT. This codes for CSVRQGSDQPQHF. The whole variable domain, filled in from reference TRBV29-1 and TRBJ1-5, reads SAVISQKPSRDICQRGTSLTIQCQVDSQVTMMFWYRQQPGQSLTLIATANQGSEATYESGFVIDKFPISRPNLTFSTLTVSNMSPEDSSIYLCSVRQGSDQPQHFGDGTRLSIL.

CDR3 protein: CASSLSGRYEQYF. DNA of the CDR3: TGTGCCAGCAGTCTAAGCGGGAGATACGAGCAGTACTTC. The chain is built from TRBV6-5 and TRBJ2-7; 8 bases agree with TRBD2. J lost 4 bases, V lost 5 bases, and 4 bases had no gene match. CDR1 is MNHEY, CDR2 SVGAGI, per germline. The CDR3 runs 13 residues.

V usage is TRBV5-1 and J usage is TRBJ2-1, with TRBD1 matching 9 bases. Trimming removed 1 base from V and 9 bases from J; junction bases left unmatched: 5. The CDR3 is made up of 14 amino acids. The germline gives CDR1 SGHRS, CDR2 YFSETQ. The CDR3 is CASSLTGGEGEQFF. CDR3 nucleotides: TGCGCCAGCAGCTTGACAGGGGGCGAGGGTGAGCAGTTCTTC.

The CDR3 region has the DNA TGCGCCAGCAGCCAAGATCGGGGACAGGGGTCTGGTGGCTACACCTTC. This gives the protein CASSQDRGQGSGGYTF. The chain joins TRBV4-3 to TRBJ1-2; 10 nucleotides match TRBD1. Per the germline V gene, CDR1 is LGHNA and CDR2 is YSLEER. The junction had 8 bases not matched to a gene; V was cut back by 0 bases and J by 7 bases. The CDR3 consists of 16 residues.

The genes are TRBV29-1 and TRBJ2-5, with 8 bases lining up with TRBD2. Germline trimming cut 7 bases from V and 2 bases from J; bases unmatched to any gene: 6. This CDR3 spans 13 amino acids. The germline V gene has CDR1 SQVTM and CDR2 ANQGSEA. CDR3 coding DNA: TGCAGCGGCTCTAGCGGGCAGCAAGAGACCCAGTACTTC. This sequence encodes CSGSSGQQETQYF.

This clone was detected a few times. At one end, the junction sequence differs from germline, possibly due to a read error. The CDR3 nucleotides read TGTGCCAGCAGCTTAACCGGGAACGCTGAAGCTTTCTTT. It encodes CASSLTGNAEAFF. The chain couples TRBV7-6 to TRBJ1-1; D is unresolved. The CDR3 contains 13 residues. CDR1 and CDR2 from the germline V gene are SGHVS and FNYEAQ.

CDR3 in DNA: TGTGCCAGTACTCAGAGCGCTGAAGCTTTCTTT. Its translation is CASTQSAEAFF. The chain carries TRBV19 and TRBJ1-1; D ambiguous. V lost 7 bases and J 6 bases, leaving 9 bases between the germline ends. Germline-derived CDR1 and CDR2 are LNHDA and SQIVND (reference sequence). This CDR3 region has 11 residues.

The gene calls are TRBV7-2 and TRBJ2-5; 10 bases fit TRBD1. The V gene end was trimmed by 5 bases and the J gene end by 5 bases; junction bases not matched to a gene: 5. Germline CDR1 is SGHTA and CDR2 is FQGNSA. The CDR3 length is 14 residues. The CDR3 loop reads CASSPGTGAETQYF. The CDR3 DNA follows: TGTGCCAGCAGCCCCGGGACAGGGGCTGAGACCCAGTACTTC.

The chain uses TRBV3-1 (or the pseudogene TRBV3-2) and TRBJ1-6; D unclear. The germline V and J ends were trimmed by 1 base and 8 bases, with 12 bases remaining between them. Germline assignment: CDR1 LGHDT and CDR2 YNNKEL (reference sequence). This CDR3 spans 15 amino acids. The CDR3 reads CASSQGSAQDSPLHF. As DNA, the CDR3 is TGTGCCAGCAGCCAAGGATCAGCCCAGGATTCACCCCTCCACTTT.

This chain joins TRBV12-5 and TRBJ1-1, with D unclear. Trimming took off 4 bases at V and 6 bases at J, with 12 bases between the two ends. Germline assignment: CDR1 LGHNT and CDR2 FRNRAP. The CDR3 is 13 residues long. CDR3 region: CASGSHGFAEAFF. The CDR3 DNA is TGTGCTAGTGGTTCACACGGGTTCGCTGAAGCTTTCTTT.

V is TRBV10-3 and J is TRBJ1-3; possible D gene TRBD1, 5 bases. CDR3 length: 13 amino acids. Germline V gene lookup returns CDR1 ENHRY and CDR2 SYGVKD. The V gene lost 6 bases and the J gene lost 0 bases, with 6 bases spanning the gap. CDR3 sequence reads: CAISDSSGNTIYF. In DNA form, the CDR3 reads TGTGCCATCAGCGACAGCTCTGGAAACACCATATATTTT.

The chain uses TRBV21-1 and TRBJ2-5; TRBD2 is the table's D call and was not checked against the DNA. TRBV21-1 is a pseudogene segment. This CDR3 region has 11 residues. CDR3 protein: CASSRAPGQYF. The CDR3 bases are TGTGCCAGCAGCAGGGCCCCGGGACAGTACTTC.

This chain uses TRBV5-1 with TRBJ2-1; D possibly corresponds to TRBD1 (6 bases). The V gene lost 3 bases and the J gene lost 1 base, with 11 bases spanning the gap. Germline loops: CDR1 SGHRS, CDR2 YFSETQ. The CDR3 extends over 15 amino acids. CDR3 amino acids: CASSSERGSYNEQFF. The CDR3 nucleotides are TGCGCCAGCAGCTCCGAGAGGGGGTCCTACAATGAGCAGTTCTTC.

The V and J genes are TRBV5-4 and TRBJ2-1, with D tentatively TRBD1 (6 bases). The CDR3 sequence is 14 residues long. The V end lost 5 bases, the J end lost 5 bases, and 14 bases lay between the germline ends. The germline CDR1 and CDR2 sequences are SGHNT and YYREEE (reference sequence). DNA for the CDR3: TGTGCCAGCAGTTTCCCAGGGGTTGACAATGAGCAGTTCTTC. Amino acids: CASSFPGVDNEQFF.

The chain employs TRBV9 and TRBJ2-1, with TRBD2 as a possible D gene (6 bases). The CDR3 has 14 amino acids. Germline lookup yields CDR1 SGDLS and CDR2 YYNGEE. With 3 bases removed from V and 4 bases from J, the gap between germline ends came to 11 bases. The CDR3 is CASSGGASYNEQFF. The CDR3 DNA reads as TGTGCCAGCAGCGGCGGGGCCTCATACAATGAGCAGTTCTTC.

This clone was observed a single time. The rearrangement uses TRBV5-5 and TRBJ1-2, with a weak D call TRBD1 (5 bases). V lost 2 bases and J lost 1, with 12 bases in between. CDR3 size: 15 residues. Looked up from germline, CDR1 is SGHKS and CDR2 is YYEKEE (reference sequence). CDR3 region: CASSFLLTVNYGYTF. The CDR3, as DNA: TGTGCCAGCAGCTTTCTCCTGACAGTTAACTATGGCTACACCTTC.

The chain links TRBV6-2 or TRBV6-3 to TRBJ2-1; possible D gene TRBD1, 6 bases. Germline assignment: CDR1 MNHEY and CDR2 SVGEGT. This CDR3 has 17 residues. V lost 2 bases, J lost 6 bases, and 20 bases lay in between. CDR3 region: CASSYPTGAGSGNEQFF. The CDR3 bases are TGTGCCAGCAGTTACCCGACAGGTGCGGGCTCTGGCAATGAGCAGTTCTTC.

This clone was recorded only once. The V gene is TRBV7-8, the J gene TRBJ2-7, with 10 bases fitting TRBD1. Trimming took 6 bases from V and 6 from J; bases not matched to a gene: 11. The V gene's germline CDR1 is SGHVS and CDR2 FQNEAQ. The length of the CDR3 is 15 residues. The CDR3 DNA sequence: TGTGCCAGCAGTCCACTTGACAGGGGGCTTCGCGAGCAGTACTTC. It specifies CASSPLDRGLREQYF.